A selection of T cell receptor beta chains follows, all from one sample in a study of cytomegalovirus exposure and HLA in healthy donors. Clones were sequenced by immunoSEQ multiplex PCR, and TCRdb holds only the in-frame ones, with some missing. The sample lists about 130,000 clones, approximately 87% occurring once. Sequencing was carried out using PBMCs. The receptor source for this set is a man between 18 and 35 years old in good health and CMV-seropositive. CDR3s include the opening cysteine and the closing phenylalanine or tryptophan. Clone size is not always given. Where it is, it says once, few, many or a class for expanded clones.

TRBV27	-	TRBJ2-1	CASSPSGLPYNEQFF
TRBV6-1	few	TRBJ2-1	CASRPGQGVFNEQFF
TRBV7-9	-	TRBJ1-1	CSSSAGTGKAFF
TRBV5-4	-	TRBJ1-3	CASSLAGTGNTIYF
TRBV6-1	once	TRBJ2-1	CASSDFLAVEQFF
TRBV11-2	-	TRBJ1-2	CASSSYLGTGTRYGYTF
TRBV5-1	-	TRBJ1-2	CASSFDQGASYGYTF
TRBV18	-	TRBJ2-5	CASSPSGQGETQYF
TRBV6-1	once	TRBJ2-3	CASSPRGGPDTQYF
TRBV25-1	-	TRBJ2-2	CASSDRGRVTGELFF
TRBV2	-	TRBJ2-1	CASARVQGINNEQFF
TRBV5-4	-	TRBJ2-7	CASSPGGYEQYF
TRBV4-2	-	TRBJ1-2	CASSQDLLSGTAKSYGYTF
TRBV4-1	once	TRBJ2-7	CASSQNTGLAEIYEQYF
TRBV18	once	TRBJ2-2	CASSPSTGNTGELFF
TRBV6-6	-	TRBJ2-1	CASSPVVAGGNNEQFF
TRBV5-1	-	TRBJ2-5	CASSQTGVETQYF
TRBV7-2	-	TRBJ2-5	CASSRGGSQTQYF
TRBV25-1	once	TRBJ1-6	CASSEFTGTANSPLHF
TRBV5-6	-	TRBJ2-2	CASSLLAGTTNTGELFF
TRBV9	-	TRBJ1-2	CASSVHTGGSNYGYTF
TRBV7-6	-	TRBJ2-5	CASSPGTREAKETQYF
TRBV10-2	-	TRBJ2-7	CASSENRDYEQYF
TRBV6-5	once	TRBJ2-2	CASSYAGFTGELFF
TRBV27	-	TRBJ2-2	CASGRNTGELFF
TRBV30	few	TRBJ1-2	CACTSDTFDTF
TRBV28	-	TRBJ2-7	CASTPPTPTKGEQYF
TRBV29-1	-	TRBJ2-1	CSVEKGAGSYNEQFF
TRBV15	few	TRBJ2-3	CATSFLPGQGPDTQYF
TRBV7-5	-	TRBJ2-7	CARSLSCRGEQYF
TRBV30	-	TRBJ1-5	CAWSVHVGNQPQHF
TRBV30	once	TRBJ1-6	CAWNSGTANSPLHF
TRBV11-2	-	TRBJ2-1	CASSFTSYNEQFF
TRBV5-8	-	TRBJ2-6	CASSSTALSGANVLTF
TRBV7-9	-	TRBJ1-6	CASSLNRVLGSPLHF
TRBV14	once	TRBJ1-2	CASSQLGNYGYTF